This TCR beta chain was captured in a study of cytomegalovirus exposure and HLA in healthy donors. The study's findings and limits: The authors enumerated over 150 TCR beta chains as linked to cytomegalovirus.

Vbeta (60) and Jbeta (13) primers were used in the PCR. Generated by immunoSEQ multiplex PCR, the TCRdb table keeps only in-frame clones and is missing some. This table holds 200,000 or so clones, about 79% found once. Concerning this clone itself: What it binds is not known.

This CDR3 is 12 amino acids long. Germline V gene lookup returns CDR1 MNHNS and CDR2 SASEGT. Trimming took off 8 bases at V and 5 bases at J, with 9 bases between the two ends. This chain joins TRBV6-1 and TRBJ1-4; D uncertain. This receptor was identified in a boy aged 2 to 9 in good health and CMV-seronegative. Sequences were obtained from PBMCs. In DNA form, the CDR3 reads TGTGCCAGCGCAGATTTCAATGAAAAACTGTTTTTT. As protein: CASADFNEKLFF.